Sequencing of this T cell receptor (beta chain) was carried out in a study of blood T cell repertoires in COVID-19. Study information: Acute-phase and convalescent COVID-19 samples originated in the United States, Italy and Spain.

The CDR3 runs 16 residues. J gave up 4 bases and V 5 bases, and 7 bases lay outside the gene matches. CDR1 and CDR2 from the germline V gene are SSHAT and FNYEAQ (reference sequence). This table comes from immunoSEQ multiplex PCR, and its TCRdb copy is limited to in-frame clones, with some not included. This table has 150,000 to 200,000 clones, 87% appearing once. This clone showed up just once. V gene TRBV7-7 combines with J gene TRBJ2-2, with 10 bases identical to TRBD1. The clonotype was recovered from a woman in her 50s with acute or convalescent COVID-19. Sequencing input: peripheral blood. The CDR3 loop reads CASSPGTGAGTGELFF. The CDR3 region has the DNA TGTGCCAGCAGCCCCGGGACAGGGGCAGGCACCGGGGAGCTGTTTTTT.